Listed below are T cell receptor beta chains from one sample, sequenced in a study of blood T cells in healthy people across ages. MiXCR, applied by TCRdb to the 5' RACE reads, yields one record per CDR3 protein. The sample includes approximately 290,000 distinct CDR3 sequences, 25% to 30% of them seen just once. Material for sequencing was blood. These receptors originate from a woman between 70 and 85 years old in good health. CDR3s include the opening cysteine and the closing phenylalanine or tryptophan. D genes are given only for firm matches. Clone sizes are given selectively: once, few, many, or a class where the clone is expanded.

j_gene	len	abundance	d_gene	v_gene	CDR3nt	CDR3aa
TRBJ1-1	14	.	TRBD1	TRBV28	TGTGCCAGCAGTTTAACAGGGGCGAGGACTGAAGCTTTCTTT	CASSLTGARTEAFF
TRBJ2-1	16	.	TRBD2	TRBV6-2/TRBV6-3	TGTGCCAGCACCACAGCATTAGCGGGCCGATACAATGAGCAGTTCTTC	CASTTALAGRYNEQFF
TRBJ2-5	14	few	.	TRBV12-3/TRBV12-4	TGTGCCAGCAGTTTAAAGGGGTTGAAGGGGACCCAGTACTTC	CASSLKGLKGTQYF
TRBJ1-4	17	.	.	TRBV7-2	TGTGCCAGCAGCTTTAGGTTGGGGCCAGCAACTAATGAAAAACTGTTTTTT	CASSFRLGPATNEKLFF
TRBJ2-6	18	.	TRBD1	TRBV2	TGTGCCAGCAGTGGTCGGACAGGGAGCAACTCTGGGGCCAACGTCCTGACTTTC	CASSGRTGSNSGANVLTF
TRBJ2-5	14	few	.	TRBV20-1	TGCAGTGCTAGGTTTCGGTATGGCCCAGAGACCCAGTACTTC	CSARFRYGPETQYF
TRBJ2-7	16	few	TRBD2	TRBV3-1	TGTGCCAGCAGCCAAGAGACTAGCCCAACCTCCTACGAGCAGTACTTC	CASSQETSPTSYEQYF
TRBJ2-6	13	many	.	TRBV7-3	TGTGCCAGCAGGTCCTCTGGGGCCAACGTCCTGACTTTC	CASRSSGANVLTF
TRBJ1-2	14	many	TRBD1	TRBV12-3/TRBV12-4	TGTGCCAGCAGTTTAGGGGGACAGCTCTATGGCTACACCTTC	CASSLGGQLYGYTF
TRBJ2-1	16	.	TRBD2	TRBV5-1	TGCGCCAGCAGCGGAACCGGGACTAGCGGGAGAGATGAGCAGTTCTTC	CASSGTGTSGRDEQFF